This TCR beta chain was sequenced during a study of immune heterogeneity within non-small cell lung tumors. This clonotype has a count of ten or more. Its antigen is still unknown. With around 550 ng used per sample, the template was genomic DNA from bulk tumor. Spaced far apart, several biopsies were taken from each primary tumor during surgery. Surgery that was curative in intent was performed on patients with untreated, newly diagnosed non-small cell lung cancer. Donors were newly diagnosed non-small cell lung cancer patients having surgery with curative intent. Study-wide findings and caveats: Clonotypes of T-cell receptor beta found at high frequency were largely distinct between individual patients. Local clonality of T cells correlated moderately yet significantly with local tumor mutational burden (R approximately 0.33). Dominant CDR3 beta clonotypes repeated across a patient's tumor loci, while different loci held unique high-frequency clones.

Germline CDR1 is MNHNS and CDR2 is SASEGT. The V and J ends lost 6 bases and 7 bases, in that order; junction bases with no gene match: 10. The CDR3 consists of 15 residues. TCR beta CDR3 amplification used multiplex PCR with 32 V and 13 J primers. TCRdb independently ran MiXCR on the multiplex PCR reads; one entry per CDR3 protein. The sample gives 7,000 to 9,000 distinct CDR3 sequences, 20% to 25% of which show up once; around 15% is in the top ten. The sample was lung tumor tissue. The receptor's source is a man between 60 and 75 years old with non-small cell lung cancer. The rearrangement uses TRBV6-1 and TRBJ2-1; 9 bases are a match to TRBD2. The CDR3 loop is CASSQTSGTGNEQFF. The CDR3 bases are TGTGCCAGCAGCCAGACTAGCGGCACAGGGAATGAGCAGTTCTTC.